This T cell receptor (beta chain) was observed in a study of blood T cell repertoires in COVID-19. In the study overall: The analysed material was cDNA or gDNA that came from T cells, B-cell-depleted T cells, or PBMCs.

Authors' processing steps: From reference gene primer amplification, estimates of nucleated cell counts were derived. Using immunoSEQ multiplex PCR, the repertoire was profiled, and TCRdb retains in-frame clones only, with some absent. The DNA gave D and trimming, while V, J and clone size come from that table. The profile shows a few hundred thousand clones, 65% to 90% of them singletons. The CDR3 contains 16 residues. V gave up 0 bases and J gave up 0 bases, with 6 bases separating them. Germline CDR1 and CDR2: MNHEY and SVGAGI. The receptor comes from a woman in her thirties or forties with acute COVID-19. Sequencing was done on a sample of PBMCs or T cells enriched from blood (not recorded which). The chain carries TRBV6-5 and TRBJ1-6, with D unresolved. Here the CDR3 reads CASSYSWSSYNSPLHF. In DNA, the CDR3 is TGTGCCAGCAGTTACTCGTGGAGCTCCTATAATTCACCCCTCCACTTT.